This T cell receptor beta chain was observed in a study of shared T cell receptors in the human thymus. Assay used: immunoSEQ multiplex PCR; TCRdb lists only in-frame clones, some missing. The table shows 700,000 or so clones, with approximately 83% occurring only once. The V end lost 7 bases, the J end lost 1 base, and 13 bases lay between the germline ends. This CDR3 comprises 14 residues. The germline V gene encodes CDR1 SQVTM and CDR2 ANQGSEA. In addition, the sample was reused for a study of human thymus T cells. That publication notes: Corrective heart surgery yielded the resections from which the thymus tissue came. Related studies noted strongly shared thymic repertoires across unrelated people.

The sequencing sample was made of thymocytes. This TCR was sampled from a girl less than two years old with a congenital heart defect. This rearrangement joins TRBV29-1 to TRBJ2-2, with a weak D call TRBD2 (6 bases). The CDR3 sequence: CSALGGRNTGELFF. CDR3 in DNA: TGCAGCGCCCTAGGAGGGCGGAACACCGGGGAGCTGTTTTTT.